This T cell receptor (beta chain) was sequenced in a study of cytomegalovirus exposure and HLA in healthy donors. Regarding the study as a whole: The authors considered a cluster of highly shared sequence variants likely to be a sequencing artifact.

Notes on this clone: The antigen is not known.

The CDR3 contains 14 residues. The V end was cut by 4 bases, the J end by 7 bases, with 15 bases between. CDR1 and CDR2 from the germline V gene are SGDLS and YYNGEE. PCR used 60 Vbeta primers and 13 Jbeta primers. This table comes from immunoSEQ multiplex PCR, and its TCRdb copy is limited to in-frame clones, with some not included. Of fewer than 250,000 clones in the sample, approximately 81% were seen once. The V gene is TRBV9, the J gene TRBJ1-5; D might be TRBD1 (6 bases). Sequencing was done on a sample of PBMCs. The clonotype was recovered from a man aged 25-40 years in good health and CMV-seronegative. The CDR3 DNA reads TGTGCCAGCAGCCTCAGGGGCGGTGAACAGCCCCAGCATTTT. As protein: CASSLRGGEQPQHF.